This TCR beta chain comes out of a study of OX40 agonist ivuxolimab in advanced cancers. Looking at the study overall: Treatment of patients was with ivuxolimab, an agonistic anti-OX40 (CD134) antibody. Two patients with cutaneous melanoma and one with hepatocellular carcinoma, three in total, showed partial responses. General study points: Expanded clones tended on average to be more numerous among CD8+ T cells than CD4+. Clonal expansion was seen in CD4+ and CD8+ blood T cells by week 6 at 0.1 to 3.0 mg/kg.

Data came from immunoSEQ multiplex PCR; TCRdb stores just in-frame clones and leaves some out. The sample has 80,000 or so clones, around four fifths seen once. V was cut by 0 bases and J by 1 base, with 8 bases left in between. The CDR3 is 14 residues long. CDR1 SGHRS and CDR2 YFSETQ come from the germline V gene. A note on this clone: The antigen is unknown.

Source: CD4+ or CD8+ T cells sorted from blood, taken in a trial of the OX40 agonist ivuxolimab. V is TRBV5-1 and J is TRBJ2-7; D not resolved. The receptor's source is an adult with an advanced solid tumor such as melanoma, head and neck, liver or kidney cancer. The chain's CDR3 is CASSLVVGSYEQYF. CDR3 sequence (DNA): TGCGCCAGCAGCTTGGTGGTCGGATCCTACGAGCAGTACTTC.